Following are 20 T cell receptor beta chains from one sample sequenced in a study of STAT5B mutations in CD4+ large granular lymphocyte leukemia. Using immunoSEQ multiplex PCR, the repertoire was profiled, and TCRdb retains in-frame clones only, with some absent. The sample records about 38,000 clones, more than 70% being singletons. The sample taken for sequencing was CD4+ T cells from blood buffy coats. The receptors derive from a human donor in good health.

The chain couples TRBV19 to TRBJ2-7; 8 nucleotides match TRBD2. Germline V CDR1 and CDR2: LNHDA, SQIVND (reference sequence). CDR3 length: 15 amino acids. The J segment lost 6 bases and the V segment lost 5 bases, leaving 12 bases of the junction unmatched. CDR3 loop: CASSSRRGSGGEQYF. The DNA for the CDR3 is TGTGCCAGTAGTTCAAGGAGGGGGAGCGGGGGCGAGCAGTACTTC. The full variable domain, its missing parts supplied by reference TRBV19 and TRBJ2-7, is DGGITQSPKYLFRKEGQNVTLSCEQNLNHDAMYWYRQDPGQGLRLIYYSQIVNDFQKGDIAEGYSVSREKKESFPLTVTSAQKNPTAFYLCASSSRRGSGGEQYFGPGTRLTVT.

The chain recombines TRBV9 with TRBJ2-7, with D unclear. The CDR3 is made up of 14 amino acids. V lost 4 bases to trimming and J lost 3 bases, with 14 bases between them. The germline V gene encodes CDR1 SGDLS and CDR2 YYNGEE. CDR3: CASSPQVVFYEQYF. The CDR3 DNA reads TGTGCCAGCAGCCCCCAAGTAGTATTCTACGAGCAGTACTTC.

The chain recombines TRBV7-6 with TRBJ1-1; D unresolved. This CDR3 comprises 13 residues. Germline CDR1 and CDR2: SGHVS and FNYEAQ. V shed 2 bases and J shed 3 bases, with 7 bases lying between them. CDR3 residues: CASSLSVYTEAFF. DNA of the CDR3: TGTGCCAGCAGCTTATCGGTGTACACTGAAGCTTTCTTT. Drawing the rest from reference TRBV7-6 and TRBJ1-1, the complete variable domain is GAGVSQSPRYKVTKRGQDVALRCDPISGHVSLYWYRQALGQGPEFLTYFNYEAQQDKSGLPNDRFSAERPEGSISTLTIQRTEQRDSAMYRCASSLSVYTEAFFGQGTRLTVV.

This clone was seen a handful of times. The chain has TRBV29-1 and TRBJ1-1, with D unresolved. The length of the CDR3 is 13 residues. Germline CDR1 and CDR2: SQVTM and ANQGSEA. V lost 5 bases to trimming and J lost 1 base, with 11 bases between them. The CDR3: CSVRQQGNTEAFF. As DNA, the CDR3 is TGCAGCGTTCGCCAGCAAGGGAACACTGAAGCTTTCTTT.

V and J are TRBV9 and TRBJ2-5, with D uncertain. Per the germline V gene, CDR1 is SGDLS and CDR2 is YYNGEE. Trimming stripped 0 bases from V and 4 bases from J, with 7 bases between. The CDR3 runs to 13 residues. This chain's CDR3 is CASSVAGPETQYF. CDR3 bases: TGTGCCAGCAGCGTAGCGGGTCCAGAGACCCAGTACTTC.

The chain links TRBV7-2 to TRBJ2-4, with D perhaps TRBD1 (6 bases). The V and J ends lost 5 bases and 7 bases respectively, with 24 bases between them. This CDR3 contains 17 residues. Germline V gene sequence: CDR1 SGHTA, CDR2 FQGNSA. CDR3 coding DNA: TGTGCCAGCAGCAAAGGGAGAGGGCCGCAAAGGGGGAACATTCAGTACTTC. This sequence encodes CASSKGRGPQRGNIQYF.

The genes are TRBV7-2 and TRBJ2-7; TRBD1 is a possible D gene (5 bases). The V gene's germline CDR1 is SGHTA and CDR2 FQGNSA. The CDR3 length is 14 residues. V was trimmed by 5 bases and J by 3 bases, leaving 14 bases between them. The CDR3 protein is CASSKQETRYEQYF. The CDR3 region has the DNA TGTGCCAGCAGCAAACAGGAGACCCGCTACGAGCAGTACTTC. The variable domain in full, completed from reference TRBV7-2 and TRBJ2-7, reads GAGVSQSPSNKVTEKGKDVELRCDPISGHTALYWYRQSLGQGLEFLIYFQGNSAPDKSGLPSDRFSAERTGGSVSTLTIQRTQQEDSAVYLCASSKQETRYEQYFGPGTRLTVT.

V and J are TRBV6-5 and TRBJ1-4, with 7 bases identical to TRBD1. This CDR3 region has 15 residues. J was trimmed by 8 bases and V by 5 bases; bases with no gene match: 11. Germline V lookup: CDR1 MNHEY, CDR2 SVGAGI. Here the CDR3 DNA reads TGTGCCAGCAGTCGCCTACAGGGGCGTCGGGAAAAACTGTTTTTT. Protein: CASSRLQGRREKLFF.

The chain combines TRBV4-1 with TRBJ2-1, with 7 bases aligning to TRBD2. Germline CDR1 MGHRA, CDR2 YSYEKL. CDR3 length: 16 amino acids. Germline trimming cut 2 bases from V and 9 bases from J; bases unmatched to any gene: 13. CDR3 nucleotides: TGCGCCAGCAGCCAATCTGGGGAGGGAGGGCCCGGTGAGCAGTTCTTC. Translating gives CASSQSGEGGPGEQFF.

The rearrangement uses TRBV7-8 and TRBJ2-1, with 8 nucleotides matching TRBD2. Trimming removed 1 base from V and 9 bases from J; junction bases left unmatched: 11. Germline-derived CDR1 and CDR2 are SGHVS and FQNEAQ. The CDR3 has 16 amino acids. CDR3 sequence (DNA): TGTGCCAGCAGCTTAGTTGGAGCGGGGGCGCGCAGTGAGCAGTTCTTC. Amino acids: CASSLVGAGARSEQFF. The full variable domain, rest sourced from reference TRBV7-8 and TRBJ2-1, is GAGVSQSPRYKVAKRGQDVALRCDPISGHVSLFWYQQALGQGPEFLTYFQNEAQLDKSGLPSDRFFAERPEGSVSTLKIQRTQQEDSAVYLCASSLVGAGARSEQFFGPGTRLTVL.

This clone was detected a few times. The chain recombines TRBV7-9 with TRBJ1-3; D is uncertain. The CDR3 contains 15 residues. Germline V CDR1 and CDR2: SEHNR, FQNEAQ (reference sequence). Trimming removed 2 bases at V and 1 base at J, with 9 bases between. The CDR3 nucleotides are TGTGCCAGCAGCTTACGAGGGCCATCTGGAAACACCATATATTTT. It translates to CASSLRGPSGNTIYF.

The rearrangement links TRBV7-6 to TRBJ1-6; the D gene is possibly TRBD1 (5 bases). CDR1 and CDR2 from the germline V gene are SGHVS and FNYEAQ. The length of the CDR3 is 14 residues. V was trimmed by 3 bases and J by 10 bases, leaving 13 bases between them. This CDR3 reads CASSLLGAGSPLHF. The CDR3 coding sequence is TGTGCCAGCAGCTTGCTAGGGGCCGGATCACCCCTCCACTTT.

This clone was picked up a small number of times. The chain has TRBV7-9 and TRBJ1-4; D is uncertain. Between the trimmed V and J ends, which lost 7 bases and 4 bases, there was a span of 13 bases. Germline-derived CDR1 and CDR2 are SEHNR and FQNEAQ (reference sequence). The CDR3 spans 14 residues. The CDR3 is CASTSRSRNEKLFF. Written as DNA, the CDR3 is TGTGCCAGCACCTCCCGGAGCCGTAATGAAAAACTGTTTTTT.

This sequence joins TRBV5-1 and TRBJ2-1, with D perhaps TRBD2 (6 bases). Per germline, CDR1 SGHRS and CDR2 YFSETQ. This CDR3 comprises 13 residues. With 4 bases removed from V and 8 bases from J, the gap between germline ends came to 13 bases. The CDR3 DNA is TGCGCCAGCAGCCTTGAACCGGGAGATGAGCAGTTCTTC. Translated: CASSLEPGDEQFF.

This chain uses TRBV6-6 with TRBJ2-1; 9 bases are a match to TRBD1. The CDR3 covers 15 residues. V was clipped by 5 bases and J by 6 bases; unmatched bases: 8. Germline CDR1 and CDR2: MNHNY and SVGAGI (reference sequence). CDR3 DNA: TGTGCCAGCAGTCCAAAGGGACAGGGAGTCAATGAGCAGTTCTTC. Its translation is CASSPKGQGVNEQFF.

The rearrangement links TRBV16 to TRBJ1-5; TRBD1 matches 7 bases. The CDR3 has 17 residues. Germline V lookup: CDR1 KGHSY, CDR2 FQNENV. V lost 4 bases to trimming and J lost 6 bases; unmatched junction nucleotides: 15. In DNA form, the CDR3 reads TGTGCCAGCAGCCCCTTTGGCACAGGGGAGTATATTCAGCCCCAGCATTTT. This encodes CASSPFGTGEYIQPQHF.

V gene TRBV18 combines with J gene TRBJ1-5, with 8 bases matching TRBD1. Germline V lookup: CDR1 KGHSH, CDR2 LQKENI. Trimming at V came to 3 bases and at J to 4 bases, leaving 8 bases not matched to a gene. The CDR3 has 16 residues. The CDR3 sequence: CASSPSGTGNNQPQHF. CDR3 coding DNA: TGTGCCAGCTCACCCTCAGGGACAGGAAATAATCAGCCCCAGCATTTT.

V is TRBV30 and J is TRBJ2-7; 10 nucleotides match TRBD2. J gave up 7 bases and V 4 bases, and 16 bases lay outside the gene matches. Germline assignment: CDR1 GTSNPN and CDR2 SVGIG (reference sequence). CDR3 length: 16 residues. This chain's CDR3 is CAWTGRTAGGPSEQYF. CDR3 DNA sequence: TGTGCCTGGACTGGTAGGACAGCGGGAGGGCCAAGTGAGCAGTACTTC.

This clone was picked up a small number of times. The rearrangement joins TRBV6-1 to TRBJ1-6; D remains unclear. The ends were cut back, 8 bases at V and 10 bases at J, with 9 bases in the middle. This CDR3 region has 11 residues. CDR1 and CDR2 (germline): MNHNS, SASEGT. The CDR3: CASDRPSPLHF. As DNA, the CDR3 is TGTGCCAGCGACCGACCCTCACCCCTCCACTTT.

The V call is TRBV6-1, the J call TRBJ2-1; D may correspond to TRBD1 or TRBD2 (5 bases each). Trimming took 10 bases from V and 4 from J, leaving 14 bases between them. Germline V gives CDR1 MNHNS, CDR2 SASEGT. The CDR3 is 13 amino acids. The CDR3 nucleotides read TGTGCCACCGGGAACCAGGGTTACAATGAGCAGTTCTTC. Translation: CATGNQGYNEQFF.